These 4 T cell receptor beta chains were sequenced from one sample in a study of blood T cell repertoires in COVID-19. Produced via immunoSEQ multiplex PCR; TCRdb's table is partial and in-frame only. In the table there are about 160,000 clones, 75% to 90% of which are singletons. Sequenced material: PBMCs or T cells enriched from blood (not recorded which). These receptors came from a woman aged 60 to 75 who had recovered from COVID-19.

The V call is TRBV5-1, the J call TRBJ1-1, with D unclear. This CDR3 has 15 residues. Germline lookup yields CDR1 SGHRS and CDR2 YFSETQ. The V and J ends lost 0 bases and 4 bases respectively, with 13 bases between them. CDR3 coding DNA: TGCGCCAGCAGCTTGGTTCACAGAGAGATCACTGAAGCTTTCTTT. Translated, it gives CASSLVHREITEAFF.

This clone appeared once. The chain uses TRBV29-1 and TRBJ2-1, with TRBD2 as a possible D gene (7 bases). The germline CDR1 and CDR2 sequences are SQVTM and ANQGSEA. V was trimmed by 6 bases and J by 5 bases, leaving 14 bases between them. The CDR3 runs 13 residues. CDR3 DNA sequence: TGCAGCGTGAGGCGGGGGCGGGACAATGAGCAGTTCTTC. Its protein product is CSVRRGRDNEQFF.

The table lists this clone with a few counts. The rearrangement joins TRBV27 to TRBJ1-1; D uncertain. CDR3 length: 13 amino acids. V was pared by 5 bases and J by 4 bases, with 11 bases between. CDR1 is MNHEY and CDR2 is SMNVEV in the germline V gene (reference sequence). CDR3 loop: CASSLPGSTEAFF. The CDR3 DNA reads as TGTGCCAGCAGTCTTCCGGGGTCCACTGAAGCTTTCTTT.

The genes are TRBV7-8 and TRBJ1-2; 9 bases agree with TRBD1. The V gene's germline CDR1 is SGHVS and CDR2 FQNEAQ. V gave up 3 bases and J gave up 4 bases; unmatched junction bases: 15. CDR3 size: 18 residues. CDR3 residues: CASSFSLTGGRKAYGYTF. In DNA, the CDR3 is TGTGCCAGCAGCTTCTCGTTGACAGGGGGGCGCAAGGCCTATGGCTACACCTTC.